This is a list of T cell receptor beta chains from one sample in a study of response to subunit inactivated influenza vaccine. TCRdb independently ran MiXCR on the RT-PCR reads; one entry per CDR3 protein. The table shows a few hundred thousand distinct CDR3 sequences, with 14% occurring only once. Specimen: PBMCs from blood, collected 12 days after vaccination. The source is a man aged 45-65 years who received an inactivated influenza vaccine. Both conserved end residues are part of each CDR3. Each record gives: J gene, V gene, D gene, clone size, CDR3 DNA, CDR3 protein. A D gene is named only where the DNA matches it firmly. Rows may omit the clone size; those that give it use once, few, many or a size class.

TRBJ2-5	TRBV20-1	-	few	TGCAGTGCTAGCGGGAGCCACACGCAGACCCAGTACTTC	CSASGSHTQTQYF
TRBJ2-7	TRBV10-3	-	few	TGTGCCATCAGTGAGTCGACACCTCAGAAACAGTACTTC	CAISESTPQKQYF
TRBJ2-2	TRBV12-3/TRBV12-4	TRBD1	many	TGTGCCAGCACCACGACAGGGTATACCGGGGAGCTGTTTTTT	CASTTTGYTGELFF
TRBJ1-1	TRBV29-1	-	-	TGCAGCGATCGGGCCAGCGGGAACACTGAAGCTTTCTTT	CSDRASGNTEAFF
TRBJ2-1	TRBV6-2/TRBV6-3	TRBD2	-	TGTGCCAGCACGCTCCCGGGTGCGGGGGGGTCCCTCTCGACTTACAATGAGCAGTTCTTC	CASTLPGAGGSLSTYNEQFF
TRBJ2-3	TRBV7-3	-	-	TGTGCCAGCAGCTCCTCCCAGGGAGATACGCAGTATTTT	CASSSSQGDTQYF
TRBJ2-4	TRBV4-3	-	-	TGCGCCAGCAGCCAAGGGTGGGAGTCCGGGAACATTCAGTACTTC	CASSQGWESGNIQYF
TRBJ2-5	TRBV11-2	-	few	TGTGCCAGCAGCCAAGGGGCACGAGAGACCCAGTACTTC	CASSQGARETQYF
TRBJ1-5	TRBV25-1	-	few	TGTGCCAGACAGACAGGATACAATCAGCCCCAGCATTTT	CARQTGYNQPQHF
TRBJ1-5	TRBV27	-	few	TGTGCCAGCAGTTTAAACAGGGTACAGCCCCAGCATTTT	CASSLNRVQPQHF
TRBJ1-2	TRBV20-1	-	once	TGCAGTGCCACATTCGGGTCCCCATCGTATGGCTACACCTTC	CSATFGSPSYGYTF
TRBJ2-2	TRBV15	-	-	TGTGCCACCAGCATCGATGGGGGCGGCAACACCGGGGAGCTGTTTTTT	CATSIDGGGNTGELFF
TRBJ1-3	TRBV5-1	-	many	TGCGCCAGCAGCTTGGGGCATACCACTGGAAACACCATATATTTT	CASSLGHTTGNTIYF
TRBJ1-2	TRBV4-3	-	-	TGCGCCAGCAGCCAAGATTTCGTTATTGATAGTGGCTACACCTTC	CASSQDFVIDSGYTF
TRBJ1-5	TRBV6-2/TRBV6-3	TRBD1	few	TGTGCCAGCAGTAAACAGGGGGATGGCAATCAGCCCCAGCATTTT	CASSKQGDGNQPQHF
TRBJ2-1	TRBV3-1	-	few	TGTGCCAGCAGTAAGTTCGGGGGGCGGTACAATGAGCAGTTCTTC	CASSKFGGRYNEQFF
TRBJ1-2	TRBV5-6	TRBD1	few	TGTGCCAGCAGCTGGAGGGGGCAGTCTGGCTACACCTTC	CASSWRGQSGYTF
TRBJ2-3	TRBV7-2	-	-	TGTGCCAGCAGCTTTAATCGCCCGCGTAGCACAGATACGCAGTATTTT	CASSFNRPRSTDTQYF
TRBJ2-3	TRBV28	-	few	TGTGCCAGCAGTTACTTTTCGATCAGGTTAGCCCACACAGATACGCAGTATTTT	CASSYFSIRLAHTDTQYF
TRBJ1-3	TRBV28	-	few	TGTGCCAGCAGCCGGACCGTTGATAGTGGAAACACCATATATTTT	CASSRTVDSGNTIYF
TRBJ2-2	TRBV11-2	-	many	TGTGCCAGCAGCCCCCAGGGGCAGTTGGGCGCGAACACCGGGGAGCTGTTTTTT	CASSPQGQLGANTGELFF
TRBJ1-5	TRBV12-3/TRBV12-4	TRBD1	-	TGTGCCAGCAGTATGACAGGGCGCGATCGGAGCAATCAGCCCCAGCATTTT	CASSMTGRDRSNQPQHF
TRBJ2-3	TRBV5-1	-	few	TGCGCCAGCAGCTTAATAAACAGGGCCACAGATACGCAGTATTTT	CASSLINRATDTQYF
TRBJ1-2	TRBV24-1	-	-	TGTGCCACCAGCCCGTCGGGACATAACTATGGCTACACCTTC	CATSPSGHNYGYTF
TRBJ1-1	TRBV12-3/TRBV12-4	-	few	TGTGCCAGCAGTTTAATGGCAGAAGCTTTCTTT	CASSLMAEAFF
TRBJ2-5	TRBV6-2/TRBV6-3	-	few	TGTGCCAGCAGTGCGGGGATCCAGTACTTC	CASSAGIQYF
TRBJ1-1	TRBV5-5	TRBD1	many	TGTGCCAGCAGAGCCGGACAGGGGGCGTTGAACACTGAAGCTTTCTTT	CASRAGQGALNTEAFF
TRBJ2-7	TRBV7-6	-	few	TGTGCCAGCAGCGCCGACAGCGGATACGAGCAGTACTTC	CASSADSGYEQYF
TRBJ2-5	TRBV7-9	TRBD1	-	TGTGCCAGCAGCTTAGCACAGGGGACGTACCAAGAGACCCAGTACTTC	CASSLAQGTYQETQYF
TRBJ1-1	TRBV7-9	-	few	TGTGCCAGCAGCTTAAACAGCCCGAACACTGAAGCTTTCTTT	CASSLNSPNTEAFF
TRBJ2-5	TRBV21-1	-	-	TGTGCCAGCAGCAAAGTCAGGGGGGCGCGATATGAGACCCAGTACTTC	CASSKVRGARYETQYF
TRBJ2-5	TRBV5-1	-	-	TGCGCCAGCAGCGTTCTAGTCGGGGGCGCGACACAAGAGACCCAGTACTTC	CASSVLVGGATQETQYF
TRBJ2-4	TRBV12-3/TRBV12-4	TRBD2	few	TGTGCCAGCAGTCCAACTCTAGCGGGGGGGTCCCCCCTAGCCAAAAACATTCAGTACTTC	CASSPTLAGGSPLAKNIQYF
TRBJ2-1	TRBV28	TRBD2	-	TGTGCCAGCATCCCGGGACTAGCGGGAGGCTGGAATTCCTACAATGAGCAGTTCTTC	CASIPGLAGGWNSYNEQFF
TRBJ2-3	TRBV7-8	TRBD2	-	TGTGCCAGCAGCTTACTAGCGGCCCCAGATACGCAGTATTTT	CASSLLAAPDTQYF
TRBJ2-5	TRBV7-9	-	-	TGTGCCAGCAGCCTTAGCGGTGCAAAAGAGACCCAGTACTTC	CASSLSGAKETQYF
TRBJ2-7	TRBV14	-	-	TGTGCCAGCAGCCAAGTAGCAGGGTCCCCCTACGAGCAGTACTTC	CASSQVAGSPYEQYF
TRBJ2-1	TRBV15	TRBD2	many	TGTGCCACCAGCAGAGATCAGGGACTAGGGGAGCAGTTCTTC	CATSRDQGLGEQFF
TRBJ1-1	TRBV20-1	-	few	TGCAGTGCTATAGGTAGGAACACTGAAGCTTTCTTT	CSAIGRNTEAFF
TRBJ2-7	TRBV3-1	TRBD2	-	TGTGCCAGCACCCCGACTAGCGGGAGTTACGAGCAGTACTTC	CASTPTSGSYEQYF
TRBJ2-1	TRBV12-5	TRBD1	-	TGTGCTAGTGGTTCGGGACAGAAAGGAGGTGAGCAGTTCTTC	CASGSGQKGGEQFF
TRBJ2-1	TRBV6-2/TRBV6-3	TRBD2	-	TGTGCCAGCAGTTACCTGGCGGGGGGCGGCTTTCGATACAATGAGCAGTTCTTC	CASSYLAGGGFRYNEQFF
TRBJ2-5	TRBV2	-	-	TGTGCCAGCAACCTGGGTTCGGAGACCCAGTACTTC	CASNLGSETQYF
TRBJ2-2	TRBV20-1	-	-	TGCAGTGCTAGAGCGGGGGGCGAGTGGGGACCGACGAACACCGGGGAGCTGTTTTTT	CSARAGGEWGPTNTGELFF
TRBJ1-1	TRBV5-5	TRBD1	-	TGTGCCAGCAGCGTACCCGGGACAGCAAACACTGAAGCTTTCTTT	CASSVPGTANTEAFF
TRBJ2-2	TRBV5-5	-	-	TGTGCCAGCAGCTTTTTTGGTCCAGGGTCGAACACCGGGGAGCTGTTTTTT	CASSFFGPGSNTGELFF
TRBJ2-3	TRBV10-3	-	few	TGTGCCATCAGTGTCAAGGGGTCAGATACGCAGTATTTT	CAISVKGSDTQYF
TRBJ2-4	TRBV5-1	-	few	TGCGCCAGCAGCTTGGGAGGGGGAGAAAACATTCAGTACTTC	CASSLGGGENIQYF